The present entry profiles one TCR beta chain with its context. The record originates from a study of cytomegalovirus exposure and HLA in healthy donors. V lost 5 bases, J lost 5 bases, and 7 bases stayed unmatched. Looked up from germline, CDR1 is SGHKS and CDR2 is YYEKEE (reference sequence). CDR3 length: 14 amino acids. Measured with immunoSEQ multiplex PCR; TCRdb has only the in-frame clones, and not every one. The table has about 69,000 clones, roughly 95% seen once. The chain joins TRBV5-5 to TRBJ2-1; the match to TRBD2 covers 7 bases. Sequenced sample: PBMCs. The receptor was isolated from a woman aged 18-35 years in good health and CMV-seropositive. CDR3: CASRLRERDNEQFF. Written as DNA, the CDR3 is TGTGCCAGCAGATTGCGGGAGCGCGACAATGAGCAGTTCTTC.